This T cell receptor (beta chain) is drawn from a study of blood T cell repertoires in COVID-19 (dated by TCRdb to 2020 to 2021). About the full investigation: Collaborator samples came from the United States, Italy and Spain and covered acute and convalescent phases of COVID-19. The material from the prospective study consisted of cDNA or gDNA derived from T cells, B-cell-depleted T cells, or PBMCs. Samples came from the ongoing ImmuneRACE study (first 160 participants) plus 1,254 subjects from 6 global collaborators. Nearly every sample came with metadata listing a de-identified subject ID, COVID-19 status, age in years and sex. HLA class I and class II types, where available, came from metadata supplied by the sample provider rather than from assay-based typing. A freely available public database, intended as a resource for researchers studying the immune response to SARS-CoV-2, is where the repertoires were released. Deeply sampled blood TCRbeta repertoires from subjects exposed to, actively infected with, or recovered from COVID-19 were included in the dataset.

Collaborating institutions collected whole blood in K2EDTA tubes following their own protocols. For TCRbeta analysis, collaborator samples were shipped as frozen whole blood, as isolated PBMCs, or as DNA extracted from either sample type. Worth noting for this clone: Its antigen specificity is not known. Per-nucleotide qualities are absent, and no much larger clonotype sits a single base away.

Beyond this particular receptor, the publication reports: How much clinical and demographic metadata was included differed by source and by participant, and the metadata was provided uncurated.

The immunoSEQ Assay, a bias-controlled multiplex PCR, was used to amplify TCRbeta CDR3 regions from genomic DNA. Under the source paper's analysis protocol: The number of nucleated cells in each sample was estimated by amplification of reference gene primers within the assay. Sequence reads were collapsed and filtered to measure the absolute abundance of every unique TCRbeta CDR3 rearrangement. Productive Simpson clonality was computed per sample as the square root of Simpson's diversity index over productive rearrangements. This is the immuneACCESS table as TCRdb keeps it, with only in-frame sequences that have V and J called. A part of the clones is gone; compared with another copy, unresolved V genes explain less than half, and the rest is unexplained. D and trimming come from the DNA, and the V and J calls and clone size come from that table. The sample has about 59,000 clones on record, roughly 70% of them singletons. The ten largest clones take up roughly a sixth of the sample.

The germline V gene (reference sequence) supplies CDR1 SGHKS and CDR2 YYEKEE. Trimming at the junction amounts to 3 bases on V and 1 base on J, and the germline ends lie 17 bases apart. Reading from cysteine to phenylalanine, the CDR3 counts 16 amino acids. The only DNA kept is the CDR3, 48 bases in frame from the first base. The TCR originated in a woman between 45 and 60 years old with active or convalescent COVID-19. Input material: peripheral blood. The rearranged segments are TRBV5-5 and TRBJ2-7; 6 matching bases give a weak D call of TRBD1. In nucleotide form, the sequence is TGTGCCAGCAGCTCCACAGGGCTGAGTCTATCCTACGAGCAGTACTTC. This is translated as CASSSTGLSLSYEQYF.